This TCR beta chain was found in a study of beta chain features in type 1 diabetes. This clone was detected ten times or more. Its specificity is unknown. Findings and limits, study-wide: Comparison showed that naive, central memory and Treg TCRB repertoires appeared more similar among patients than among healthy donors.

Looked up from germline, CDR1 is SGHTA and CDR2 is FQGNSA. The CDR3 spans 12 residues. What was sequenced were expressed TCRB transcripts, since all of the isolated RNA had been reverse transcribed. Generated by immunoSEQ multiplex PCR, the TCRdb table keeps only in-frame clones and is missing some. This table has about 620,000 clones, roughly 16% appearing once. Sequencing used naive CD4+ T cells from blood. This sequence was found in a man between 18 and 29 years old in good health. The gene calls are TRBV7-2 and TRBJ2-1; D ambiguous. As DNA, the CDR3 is TGTGCAACCGGGCCCCCCTACAATGAGCAGTTCTTC. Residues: CATGPPYNEQFF.